This TCR beta chain was obtained from a study of T cell responses to AZD1222 COVID-19 vaccine. Findings and caveats of the study: At study baseline, merely six AZD1222 recipients were seropositive.

The CDR3 covers 15 residues. The V gene end was trimmed by 5 bases and the J gene end by 1 base; junction bases not matched to a gene: 5. The germline V gene encodes CDR1 SGHNT and CDR2 YYREEE (reference sequence). Profiling relied on immunoSEQ multiplex PCR, and the TCRdb table lists in-frame clones only, not all of them. The table records some 18,000 clones, roughly 79% of them present only once. To note about this clone: The antigen is unknown.

The sequence came from an adult who received the AZD1222 COVID-19 vaccine. Sequenced here: peripheral blood, sampled 28 days after the second AZD1222 dose. This sequence joins TRBV5-4 and TRBJ2-2; TRBD2 aligns across 7 bases. Here the CDR3 DNA reads TGTGCCAGCAGTCGGGACTACAAGAACACCGGGGAGCTGTTTTTT. Protein product: CASSRDYKNTGELFF.